The T cell receptor (beta chain) under discussion was sequenced for a study of T-cell memory formation after mild COVID-19. Note on this clonotype: An end of the junction differs from the germline gene, which may be a read error.

CDR1 SGHRS and CDR2 YFSETQ come from the germline V gene. There are 13 residues in the CDR3. TCRdb independently ran MiXCR on the 5' RACE reads; one entry per CDR3 protein. Here the sample spans under 600,000 distinct CDR3 sequences, less than 25% being singletons. What was sequenced was PBMCs or a T cell subset sorted from them (not recorded which). The receptor was isolated from an adult woman who had mild COVID-19 (a few samples of this study predate the infection). Cell type and time point are not known. J is TRBJ2-7 and V is TRBV5-1; D not certain. The CDR3 sequence is CASSLAAIYEHYF. The CDR3 DNA sequence: TGCGCCAGCAGCTTGGCGGCAATCTACGAGCACTACTTC.